The text below deals with one T cell receptor beta chain. This entry is derived from a study of Graves' ophthalmopathy and Graves' hyperthyroidism. Trimming cost V 2 bases and J 4 bases, with 17 bases left between them. This CDR3 is 16 amino acids long. Looked up from germline, CDR1 is SGHTA and CDR2 is FQGTGA. Amplification of the TCR beta CDR3 regions used RNA transcripts (as template). The first-round RT-PCR employed HTBI primers together with the Qiagen OneStep RT-PCR kit. A multiplex PCR was then performed as the second round. TCRdb independently ran MiXCR on the multiplex PCR reads; one entry per CDR3 protein. The data contain approximately 500,000 distinct CDR3 sequences, around 14% of them singletons.

The sequencing input was blood. The chain links TRBV7-3 to TRBJ2-5; weak D call: TRBD2 (6 bases). This clonotype originated in a young woman with Graves' ophthalmopathy. The CDR3 coding sequence is TGTGCCAGCAGCTTATTGGGTAGGATGGGAGGAGAGACCCAGTACTTC. This codes for CASSLLGRMGGETQYF.